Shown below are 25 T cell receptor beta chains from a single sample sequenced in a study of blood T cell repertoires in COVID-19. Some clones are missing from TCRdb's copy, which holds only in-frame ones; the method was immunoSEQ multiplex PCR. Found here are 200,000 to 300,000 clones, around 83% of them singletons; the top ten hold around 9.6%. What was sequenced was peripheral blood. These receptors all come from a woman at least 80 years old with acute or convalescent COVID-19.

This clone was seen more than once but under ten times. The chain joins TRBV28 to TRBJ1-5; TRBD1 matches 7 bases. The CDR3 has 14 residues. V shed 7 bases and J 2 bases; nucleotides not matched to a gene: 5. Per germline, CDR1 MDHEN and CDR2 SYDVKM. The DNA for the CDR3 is TGTGCCAGCAATAGACAGGGAGGCAATCAGCCCCAGCATTTT. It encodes CASNRQGGNQPQHF.

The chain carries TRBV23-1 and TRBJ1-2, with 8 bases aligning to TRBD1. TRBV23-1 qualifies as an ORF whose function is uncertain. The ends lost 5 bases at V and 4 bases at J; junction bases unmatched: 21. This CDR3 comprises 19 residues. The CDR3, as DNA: TGCGCCAGCAGTTGTTTTACAGGGGGAATTCTAGATTGGTTCTATGGCTACACCTTC. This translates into CASSCFTGGILDWFYGYTF.

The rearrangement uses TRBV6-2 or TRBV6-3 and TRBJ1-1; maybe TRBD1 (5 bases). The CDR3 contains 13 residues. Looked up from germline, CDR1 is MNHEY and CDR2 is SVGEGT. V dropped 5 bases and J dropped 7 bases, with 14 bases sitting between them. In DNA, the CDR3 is TGTGCCAGCAGTCAGGGCTTGACCCGTGAAGCTTTCTTT. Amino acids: CASSQGLTREAFF.

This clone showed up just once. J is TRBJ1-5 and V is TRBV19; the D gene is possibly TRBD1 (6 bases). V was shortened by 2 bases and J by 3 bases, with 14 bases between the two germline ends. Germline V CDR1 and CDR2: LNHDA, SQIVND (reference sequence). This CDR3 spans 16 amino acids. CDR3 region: CASSIPDRTFNQPQHF. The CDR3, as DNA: TGTGCCAGTAGTATACCGGACAGAACATTCAATCAGCCCCAGCATTTT.

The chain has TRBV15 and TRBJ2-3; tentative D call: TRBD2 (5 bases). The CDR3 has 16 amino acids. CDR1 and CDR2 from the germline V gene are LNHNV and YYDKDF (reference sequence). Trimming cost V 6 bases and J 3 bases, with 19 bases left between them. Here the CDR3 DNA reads TGTGCCACCAGTAAAGGTGCAGGCGAGGGAACAGATACGCAGTATTTT. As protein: CATSKGAGEGTDTQYF.

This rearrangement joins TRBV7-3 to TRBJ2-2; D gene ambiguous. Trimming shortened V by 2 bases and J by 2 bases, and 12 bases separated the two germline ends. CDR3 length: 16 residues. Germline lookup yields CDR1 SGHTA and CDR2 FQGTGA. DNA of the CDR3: TGTGCCAGCAGCTTATCGCACAGATTTAACACCGGGGAGCTGTTTTTT. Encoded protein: CASSLSHRFNTGELFF.

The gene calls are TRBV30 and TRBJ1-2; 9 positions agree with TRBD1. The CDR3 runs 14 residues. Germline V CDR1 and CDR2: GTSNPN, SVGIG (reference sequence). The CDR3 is CAGEFTGTGLGYTF. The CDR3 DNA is TGTGCTGGGGAGTTCACCGGGACAGGGCTTGGCTACACCTTC.

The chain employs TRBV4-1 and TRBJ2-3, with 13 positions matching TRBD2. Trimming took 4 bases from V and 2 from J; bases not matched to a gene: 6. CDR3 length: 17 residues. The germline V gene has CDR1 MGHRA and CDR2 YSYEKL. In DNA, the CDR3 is TGCGCCAGCAGCCCAACGGGACTAGCGGGGTTCACAGATACGCAGTATTTT. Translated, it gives CASSPTGLAGFTDTQYF.

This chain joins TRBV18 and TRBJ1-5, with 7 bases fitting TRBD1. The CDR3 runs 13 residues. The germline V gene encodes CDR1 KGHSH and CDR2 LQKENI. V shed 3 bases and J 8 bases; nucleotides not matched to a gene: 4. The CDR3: CASSPSGGEPQHF. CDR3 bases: TGTGCCAGCTCACCCTCAGGGGGAGAGCCCCAGCATTTT.

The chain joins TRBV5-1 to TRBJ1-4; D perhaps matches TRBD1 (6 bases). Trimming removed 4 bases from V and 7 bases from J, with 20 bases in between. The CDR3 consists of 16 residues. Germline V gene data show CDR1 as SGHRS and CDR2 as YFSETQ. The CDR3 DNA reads TGCGCCAGCAGCGAAATAGGGGGAACCGGAGGTGAAAAACTGTTTTTT. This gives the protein CASSEIGGTGGEKLFF.

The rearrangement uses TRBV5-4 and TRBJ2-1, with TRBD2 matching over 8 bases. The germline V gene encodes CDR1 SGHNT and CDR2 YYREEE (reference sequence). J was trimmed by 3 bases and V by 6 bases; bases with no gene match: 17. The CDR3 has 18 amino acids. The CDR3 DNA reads TGTGCCAGCAAAAGGCAGGCGAGCGGGGGCCGCTACTACAATGAGCAGTTCTTC. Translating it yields CASKRQASGGRYYNEQFF.

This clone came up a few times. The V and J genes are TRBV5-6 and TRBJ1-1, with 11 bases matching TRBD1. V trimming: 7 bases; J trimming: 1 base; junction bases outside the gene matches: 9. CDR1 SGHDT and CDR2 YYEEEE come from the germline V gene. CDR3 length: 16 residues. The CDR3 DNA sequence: TGTGCCAGCCGGCCGGGACAGGGGGACCCGAACACTGAAGCTTTCTTT. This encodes CASRPGQGDPNTEAFF.

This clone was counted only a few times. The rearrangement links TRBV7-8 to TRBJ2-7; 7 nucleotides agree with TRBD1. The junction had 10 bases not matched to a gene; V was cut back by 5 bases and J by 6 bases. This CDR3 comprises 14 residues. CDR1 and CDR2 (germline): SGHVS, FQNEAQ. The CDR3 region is CASSVETGMSEQYF. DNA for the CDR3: TGTGCCAGCAGCGTAGAGACAGGGATGAGCGAGCAGTACTTC.

In DNA form, the CDR3 reads TGCAGTGCCACAGGGACCTACGAGCAGTACTTC. It is translated as CSATGTYEQYF. The chain has TRBV20-1 and TRBJ2-7, with a tentative D call TRBD1 (6 bases). Trimming left V 6 bases short and J 2 bases short, with 8 bases between. This CDR3 has 11 residues. Germline V gene data show CDR1 as DFQATT and CDR2 as SNEGSKA (reference sequence).

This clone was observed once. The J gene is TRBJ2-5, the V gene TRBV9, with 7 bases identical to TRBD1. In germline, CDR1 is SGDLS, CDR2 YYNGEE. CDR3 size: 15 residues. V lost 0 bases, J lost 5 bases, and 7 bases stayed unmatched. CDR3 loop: CASSVEWTGGETQYF. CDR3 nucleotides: TGTGCCAGCAGCGTAGAGTGGACAGGAGGTGAGACCCAGTACTTC.

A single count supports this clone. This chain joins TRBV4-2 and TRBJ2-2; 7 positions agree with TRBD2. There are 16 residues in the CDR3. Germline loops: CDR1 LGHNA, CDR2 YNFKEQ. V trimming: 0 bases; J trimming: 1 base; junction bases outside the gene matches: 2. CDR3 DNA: TGTGCCAGCAGCCAAGAGCCTAGCGGGAACACCGGGGAGCTGTTTTTT. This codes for CASSQEPSGNTGELFF.

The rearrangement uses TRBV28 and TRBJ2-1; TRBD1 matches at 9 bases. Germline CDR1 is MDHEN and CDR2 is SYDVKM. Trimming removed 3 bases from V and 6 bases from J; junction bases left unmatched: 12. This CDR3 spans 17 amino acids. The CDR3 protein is CASSLIGVGQGRNEQFF. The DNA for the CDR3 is TGTGCCAGCAGTTTGATTGGGGTGGGACAGGGTCGCAATGAGCAGTTCTTC.

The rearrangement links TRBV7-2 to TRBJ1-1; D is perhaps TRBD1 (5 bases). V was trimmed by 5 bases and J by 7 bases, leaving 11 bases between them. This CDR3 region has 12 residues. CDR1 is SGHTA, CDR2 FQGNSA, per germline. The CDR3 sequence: CASSRGNHEAFF. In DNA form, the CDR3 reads TGTGCCAGCAGCCGGGGGAATCATGAAGCTTTCTTT.

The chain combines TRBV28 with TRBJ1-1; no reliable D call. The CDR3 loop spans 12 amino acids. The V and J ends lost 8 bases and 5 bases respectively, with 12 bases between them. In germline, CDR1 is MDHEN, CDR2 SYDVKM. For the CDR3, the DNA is TGTGCCAGCGCCCAACGGGTGACTGAAGCTTTCTTT. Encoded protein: CASAQRVTEAFF.

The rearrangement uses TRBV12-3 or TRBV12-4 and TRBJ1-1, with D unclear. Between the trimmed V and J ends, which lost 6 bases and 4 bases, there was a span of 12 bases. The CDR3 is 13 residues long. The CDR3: CASSPPAGTEAFF. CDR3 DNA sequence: TGTGCCAGCAGCCCCCCCGCGGGCACTGAAGCTTTCTTT.

As DNA, the CDR3 is TGTGCCAGCAGTTCCTCTAGCTATCGCACAGATACGCAGTATTTT. It encodes CASSSSSYRTDTQYF. V gene TRBV28 combines with J gene TRBJ2-3; tentative D call: TRBD2 (5 bases). The CDR3 consists of 15 residues. Germline CDR1 MDHEN, CDR2 SYDVKM. Trimming pared 4 bases from V and 1 base from J, leaving 12 bases between.

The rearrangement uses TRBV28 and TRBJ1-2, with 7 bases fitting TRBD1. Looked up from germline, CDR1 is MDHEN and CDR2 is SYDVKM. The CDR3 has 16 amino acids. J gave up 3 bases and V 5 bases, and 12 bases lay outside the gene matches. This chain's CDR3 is CASSLYSRQGHYGYTF. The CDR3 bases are TGTGCCAGCAGTCTGTACTCGAGACAGGGTCACTATGGCTACACCTTC.

This CDR3 is CASSYDGGGTDTQYF. The DNA for the CDR3 is TGTGCCAGCAGTTATGACGGGGGAGGCACAGATACGCAGTATTTT. This rearrangement joins TRBV6-5 to TRBJ2-3; possible D gene TRBD2, 6 bases. V dropped 3 bases and J dropped 1 base, with 11 bases sitting between them. CDR1 is MNHEY and CDR2 is SVGAGI in the germline V gene. This CDR3 comprises 15 residues.

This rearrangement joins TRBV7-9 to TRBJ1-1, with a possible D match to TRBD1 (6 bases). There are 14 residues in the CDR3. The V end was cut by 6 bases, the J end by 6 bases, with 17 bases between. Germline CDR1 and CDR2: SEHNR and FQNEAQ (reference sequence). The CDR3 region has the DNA TGTGCCAGCAGTGCCCCGACAGGCTGGGCTGAAGCTTTCTTT. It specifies CASSAPTGWAEAFF.

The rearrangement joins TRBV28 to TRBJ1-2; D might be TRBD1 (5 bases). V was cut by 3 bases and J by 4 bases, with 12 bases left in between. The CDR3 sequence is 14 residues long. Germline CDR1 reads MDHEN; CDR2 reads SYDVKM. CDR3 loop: CASSFRQTFYGYTF. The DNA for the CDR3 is TGTGCCAGCAGTTTCCGACAGACCTTCTATGGCTACACCTTC.